The rows below give T cell receptor beta chains drawn from one sample of a study of vaccination and CD4 T cells after COVID-19. TCRdb processed the PCR reads anew with MiXCR; each CDR3 protein has one entry. The repertoire holds more than 35,000 distinct CDR3 sequences, 35% to 40% seen once, with roughly 5% in the top ten. The sequencing here drew on CD4+ T cells from blood, taken about 7 months after SARS-CoV-2 vaccination. These TCRs come from a human donor who had recovered from COVID-19. Each CDR3 is given with its conserved first and last residue. A D gene is named only where the DNA matches it firmly. Clone size is stated in some rows and not others, as once, few, many or a class when expanded.

d_call,v_call,j_call,clone_size,cdr3_nt,cdr3_aa
-,TRBV7-2,TRBJ1-6,-,TGTGCCAGCAGCTTAAGACAGGCCAGGAGCTCCTATAATTCACCCCTCCACTTT,CASSLRQARSSYNSPLHF
-,TRBV28,TRBJ2-5,few,TGTGCCAGCAGAGCAAGGGATCCCCAGTACTTC,CASRARDPQYF
-,TRBV28,TRBJ2-3,-,TGTGCCAGCAGTCTTACGGGATATGTAGCAGATACGCAGTATTTT,CASSLTGYVADTQYF
-,TRBV21-1,TRBJ2-7,few,TGTGCCAGCAGCGCTCGTACAGGGGGCCGTATCACGATCTACGAGCAGTACTTC,CASSARTGGRITIYEQYF
-,TRBV24-1,TRBJ2-1,-,TGTGCCACCAGTAACTCGGGGGCATTATCCTACAATGAGCAGTTCTTC,CATSNSGALSYNEQFF
-,TRBV19,TRBJ1-1,few,TGTGCCAGTAGTGCCCACCCGATGAACACTGAAGCTTTCTTT,CASSAHPMNTEAFF
-,TRBV2,TRBJ1-2,-,TGTGCCAGCAGTAACAGACTTACTAACTATGGCTACACCTTC,CASSNRLTNYGYTF
-,TRBV20-1,TRBJ2-7,-,TGCAGTGCTACCGCCCACGAGCAGTACTTC,CSATAHEQYF
-,TRBV5-3,TRBJ2-1,-,TGTGCCAGAAGCCGTTCCCTCGGGACATTTTACAATGAGCAGTTCTTC,CARSRSLGTFYNEQFF
TRBD1,TRBV24-1,TRBJ2-7,-,TGTGCCACCAGTTCCTCCCCGGACAGGGGGTCCTACGAGCAGTACTTC,CATSSSPDRGSYEQYF
TRBD2,TRBV6-1,TRBJ2-1,-,TGTGCCAGCAGTAGGGCAGCGGGAGTTGTAAGCAATGAGCAGTTCTTC,CASSRAAGVVSNEQFF
-,TRBV7-6,TRBJ2-2,few,TGTGCCAGCAGCCCATACTCGACTGGCACCGGGGAGCTGTTTTTT,CASSPYSTGTGELFF
TRBD1,TRBV7-9,TRBJ2-1,few,TGTGCCAGCAGCCCTAGGGACAGGGGGCATGAGCAGTTCTTC,CASSPRDRGHEQFF
-,TRBV7-2,TRBJ2-2,-,TGTGCCAGCAGCTTAGGACTCTACACCGGGGAGCTGTTTTTT,CASSLGLYTGELFF
-,TRBV20-1,TRBJ2-7,few,TGCAGTGCTAGAGTACCGGGGTCTGGCTACGAGCAGTACTTC,CSARVPGSGYEQYF
-,TRBV6-2/TRBV6-3,TRBJ2-1,-,TGTGCCAGCAGTTACTGGGCGGGATACAATGAGCAGTTCTTC,CASSYWAGYNEQFF
-,TRBV7-3,TRBJ2-7,-,TGTGCCAGCAGCTTAATGTCGGCGGGAACCTACGAGCAGTACTTC,CASSLMSAGTYEQYF
TRBD1,TRBV6-5,TRBJ2-2,-,TGTGCCAGCAGTTACCAGACACAGGGGATTGCCGGGGAGCTGTTTTTT,CASSYQTQGIAGELFF
-,TRBV2,TRBJ1-2,-,TGTGCCAGCAGGGGGCCGGCAGATATAAGGAGTGGCTACACCTTC,CASRGPADIRSGYTF
-,TRBV7-9,TRBJ2-3,-,TGTGCCAGCAGCTTCTACGGGCCTGGGGGAGATACGCAGTATTTT,CASSFYGPGGDTQYF
-,TRBV7-6,TRBJ1-6,-,TGTGCCAGCAGCTTAATTCAGGATTCACCCCTCCACTTT,CASSLIQDSPLHF
TRBD1,TRBV20-1,TRBJ2-7,-,TGCAGTGCTGGACGGACAGGGCACAATGAGCAGTACTTC,CSAGRTGHNEQYF
-,TRBV7-2,TRBJ2-3,-,TGTGCCAGCAGCTTGAGCGGATCTAGCACAGATACGCAGTATTTT,CASSLSGSSTDTQYF
-,TRBV19,TRBJ1-5,-,TGTGCCAGTAGTACCACAAGGTTCAATCAGCCCCAGCATTTT,CASSTTRFNQPQHF
TRBD2,TRBV7-9,TRBJ2-4,few,TGTGCCAGCAGCTCCGACAAGGTACTAGCGGTAAACATTCAGTACTTC,CASSSDKVLAVNIQYF
-,TRBV20-1,TRBJ1-1,few,TGCAGTGCAATCAAAGACAGCCTACCCTGGGCTTTCTTT,CSAIKDSLPWAFF
-,TRBV7-9,TRBJ1-6,many,TGTGCCAGCAGCTTATGGTACCACCCGGAGGTGGATTCACCCCTCCACTTT,CASSLWYHPEVDSPLHF
-,TRBV20-1,TRBJ2-3,-,TGCAGTGCTAGAGGTCCCTTTGGTGTCACAGATACGCAGTATTTT,CSARGPFGVTDTQYF
-,TRBV15,TRBJ2-6,few,TGTGCCACCACTCAGTCCAATTACTTCTCTGGGGCCAACGTCCTGACTTTC,CATTQSNYFSGANVLTF
-,TRBV7-2,TRBJ1-5,-,TGTGCCAGCAGCCTGGTCCAGCCCCAGCATTTT,CASSLVQPQHF
-,TRBV2,TRBJ2-4,-,TGTGCCAGCAATCGAGTAGCCAAAAACATTCAGTACTTC,CASNRVAKNIQYF
TRBD2,TRBV6-2/TRBV6-3,TRBJ2-3,-,TGTGCCAGCAGTTATGCGGGAGGAGTGGATACGCAGTATTTT,CASSYAGGVDTQYF
-,TRBV20-1,TRBJ1-1,few,TGCAGTGCTAGAGATAGACACAACACTGAAGCTTTCTTT,CSARDRHNTEAFF
-,TRBV7-8,TRBJ1-2,-,TGTGCCAGCAGCTCCCGCCCCGGCTCGAACTATGGCTACACCTTC,CASSSRPGSNYGYTF
TRBD1,TRBV27,TRBJ2-5,-,TGTGCCAGCAGTTACACGGACAGGGGGCAGGGAGAGACCCAGTACTTC,CASSYTDRGQGETQYF
TRBD1,TRBV5-6,TRBJ2-5,-,TGTGCCAGCAGCTTGGGACAGGGCCAAGAGACCCAGTACTTC,CASSLGQGQETQYF
-,TRBV20-1,TRBJ2-2,-,TGCAGTGCTAGTGGGACTCAGAACACCGGGGAGCTGTTTTTT,CSASGTQNTGELFF
TRBD1,TRBV15,TRBJ1-2,-,TGTGCCACCAGCAGAGGACAGGGCGACGCTGACACCTTC,CATSRGQGDADTF
-,TRBV2,TRBJ2-7,-,TGTGCCAGCAGTGAAGCGGGGCTTGAGTACGAGCAGTACTTC,CASSEAGLEYEQYF
TRBD1,TRBV7-3,TRBJ2-7,few,TGTGCCAGCAGCTTTGGGACAGGGACCGAGCAGTACTTC,CASSFGTGTEQYF
TRBD2,TRBV29-1,TRBJ2-2,-,TGCAGCGTGAGAACTAGCGGGACGAACACCGGGGAGCTGTTTTTT,CSVRTSGTNTGELFF
-,TRBV7-8,TRBJ2-3,-,TGTGCCAGCAGCCCAGAGGCGGGTGGGGGTACAGATACGCAGTATTTT,CASSPEAGGGTDTQYF
TRBD2,TRBV28,TRBJ2-4,-,TGTGCCAGCCTCGGGGGGGCTCTAGCCAAAAACATTCAGTACTTC,CASLGGALAKNIQYF